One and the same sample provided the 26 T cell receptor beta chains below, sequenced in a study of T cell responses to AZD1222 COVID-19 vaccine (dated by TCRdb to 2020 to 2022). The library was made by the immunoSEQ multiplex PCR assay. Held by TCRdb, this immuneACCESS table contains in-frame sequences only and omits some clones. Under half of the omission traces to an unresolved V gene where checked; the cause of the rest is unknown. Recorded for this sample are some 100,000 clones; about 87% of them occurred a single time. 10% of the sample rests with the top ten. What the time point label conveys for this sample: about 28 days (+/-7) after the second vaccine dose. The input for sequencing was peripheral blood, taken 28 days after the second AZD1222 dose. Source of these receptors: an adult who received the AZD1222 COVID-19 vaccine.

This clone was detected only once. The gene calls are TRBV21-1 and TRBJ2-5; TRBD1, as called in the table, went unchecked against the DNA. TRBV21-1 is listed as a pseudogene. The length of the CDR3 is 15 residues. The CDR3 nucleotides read TGTGCCAGCAGCCGTAGCAGACAGTCAGGGGAGACCCAGTACTTC. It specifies CASSRSRQSGETQYF.

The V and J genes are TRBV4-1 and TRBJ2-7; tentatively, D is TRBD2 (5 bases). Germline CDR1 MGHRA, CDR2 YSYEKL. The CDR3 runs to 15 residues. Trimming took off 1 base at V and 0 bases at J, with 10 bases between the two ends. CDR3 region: CASSQAISDSYEQYF. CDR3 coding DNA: TGCGCCAGCAGCCAAGCGATTAGCGACTCCTACGAGCAGTACTTC.

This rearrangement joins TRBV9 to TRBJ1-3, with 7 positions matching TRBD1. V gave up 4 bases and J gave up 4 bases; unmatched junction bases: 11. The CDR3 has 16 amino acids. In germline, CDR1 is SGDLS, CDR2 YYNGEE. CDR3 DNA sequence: TGTGCCAGCAGCTCTAGTCAGGGGGGAACAGGAAACACCATATATTTT. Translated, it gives CASSSSQGGTGNTIYF.

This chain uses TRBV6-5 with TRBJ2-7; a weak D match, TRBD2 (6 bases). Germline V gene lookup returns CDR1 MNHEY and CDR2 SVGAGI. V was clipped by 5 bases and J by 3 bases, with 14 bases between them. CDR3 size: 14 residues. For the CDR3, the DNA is TGTGCCAGCAGTCCCGAGGGCGGGGTCTACGAGCAGTACTTC. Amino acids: CASSPEGGVYEQYF.

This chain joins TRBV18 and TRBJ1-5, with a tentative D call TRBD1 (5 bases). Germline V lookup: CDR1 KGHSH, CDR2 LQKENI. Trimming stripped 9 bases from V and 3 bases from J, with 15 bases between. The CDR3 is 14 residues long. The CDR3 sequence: CASRYTGPNQPQHF. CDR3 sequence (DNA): TGTGCCAGTCGATACACGGGACCCAATCAGCCCCAGCATTTT. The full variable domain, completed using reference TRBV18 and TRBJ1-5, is NAGVMQNPRHLVRRRGQEARLRCSPMKGHSHVYWYRQLPEEGLKFMVYLQKENIIDESGMPKERFSAEFPKEGPSILRIQQVVRGDSAAYFCASRYTGPNQPQHFGDGTRLSIL.

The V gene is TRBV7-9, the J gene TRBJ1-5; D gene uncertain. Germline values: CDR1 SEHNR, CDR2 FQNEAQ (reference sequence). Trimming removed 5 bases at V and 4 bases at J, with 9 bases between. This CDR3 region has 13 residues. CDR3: CASSPAINQPQHF. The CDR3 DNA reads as TGTGCCAGCAGCCCCGCCATAAATCAGCCCCAGCATTTT.

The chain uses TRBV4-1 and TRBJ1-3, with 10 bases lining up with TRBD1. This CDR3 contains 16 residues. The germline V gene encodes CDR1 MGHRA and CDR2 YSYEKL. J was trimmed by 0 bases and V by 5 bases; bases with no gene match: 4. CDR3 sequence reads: CASSGTGVLSGNTIYF. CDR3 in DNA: TGCGCCAGCAGCGGGACAGGGGTCCTCTCTGGAAACACCATATATTTT.

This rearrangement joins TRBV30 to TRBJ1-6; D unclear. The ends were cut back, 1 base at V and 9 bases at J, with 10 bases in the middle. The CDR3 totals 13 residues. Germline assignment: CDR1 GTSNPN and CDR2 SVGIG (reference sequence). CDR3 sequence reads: CAWSDNLGSPLHF. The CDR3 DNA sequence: TGTGCCTGGAGTGATAACCTAGGTTCACCCCTCCACTTT.

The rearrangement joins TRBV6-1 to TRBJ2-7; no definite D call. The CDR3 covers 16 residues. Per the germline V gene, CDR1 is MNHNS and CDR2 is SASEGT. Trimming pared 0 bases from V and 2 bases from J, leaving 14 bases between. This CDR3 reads CASSEAPAETTYEQYF. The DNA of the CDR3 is TGTGCCAGCAGTGAAGCGCCGGCGGAAACAACCTACGAGCAGTACTTC.

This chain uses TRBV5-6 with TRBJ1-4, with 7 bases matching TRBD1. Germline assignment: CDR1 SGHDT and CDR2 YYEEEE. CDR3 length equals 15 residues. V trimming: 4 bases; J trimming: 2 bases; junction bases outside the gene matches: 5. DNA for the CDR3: TGTGCCAGCAGCATAACAGGGGCGACTAATGAAAAACTGTTTTTT. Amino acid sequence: CASSITGATNEKLFF.

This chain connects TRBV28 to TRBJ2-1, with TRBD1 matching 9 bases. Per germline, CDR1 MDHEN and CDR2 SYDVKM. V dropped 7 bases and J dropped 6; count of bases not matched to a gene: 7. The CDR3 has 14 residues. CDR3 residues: CASTRDRVINEQFF. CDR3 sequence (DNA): TGTGCCAGCACCCGGGACAGGGTAATCAATGAGCAGTTCTTC. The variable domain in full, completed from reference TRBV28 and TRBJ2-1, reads DVKVTQSSRYLVKRTGEKVFLECVQDMDHENMFWYRQDPGLGLRLIYFSYDVKMKEKGDIPEGYSVSREKKERFSLILESASTNQTSMYLCASTRDRVINEQFFGPGTRLTVL.

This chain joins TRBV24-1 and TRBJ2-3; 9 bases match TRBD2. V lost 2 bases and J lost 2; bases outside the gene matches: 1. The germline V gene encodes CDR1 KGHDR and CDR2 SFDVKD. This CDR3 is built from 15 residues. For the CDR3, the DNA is TGTGCCACCAGTGATTGGACTAGCGACACAGATACGCAGTATTTT. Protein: CATSDWTSDTDTQYF.

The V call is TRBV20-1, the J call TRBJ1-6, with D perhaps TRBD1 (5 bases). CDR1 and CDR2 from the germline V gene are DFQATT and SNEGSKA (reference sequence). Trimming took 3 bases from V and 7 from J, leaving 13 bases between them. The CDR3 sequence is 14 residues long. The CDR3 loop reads CSASIQGSNSPLHF. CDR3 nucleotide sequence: TGCAGTGCTAGTATTCAGGGCTCAAATTCACCCCTCCACTTT.

The chain's CDR3 is CATSDRRGVGNQPQHF. CDR3 nucleotides: TGTGCCACCAGTGACCGCAGGGGGGTGGGCAATCAGCCCCAGCATTTT. The V call is TRBV24-1, the J call TRBJ1-5; 7 bases line up with TRBD1. This CDR3 spans 16 amino acids. Per germline, CDR1 KGHDR and CDR2 SFDVKD. Trimming removed 4 bases from V and 2 bases from J; junction bases left unmatched: 7.

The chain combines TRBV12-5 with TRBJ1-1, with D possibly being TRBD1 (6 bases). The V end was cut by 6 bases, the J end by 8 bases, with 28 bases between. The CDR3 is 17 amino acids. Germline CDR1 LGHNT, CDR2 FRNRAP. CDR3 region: CASGQVRGQHTGGEAFF. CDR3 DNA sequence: TGTGCTAGTGGACAGGTCCGAGGACAGCATACGGGGGGAGAAGCTTTCTTT. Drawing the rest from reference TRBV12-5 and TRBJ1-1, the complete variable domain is DARVTQTPRHKVTEMGQEVTMRCQPILGHNTVFWYRQTMMQGLELLAYFRNRAPLDDSGMPKDRFSAEMPDATLATLKIQPSEPRDSAVYFCASGQVRGQHTGGEAFFGQGTRLTVV.

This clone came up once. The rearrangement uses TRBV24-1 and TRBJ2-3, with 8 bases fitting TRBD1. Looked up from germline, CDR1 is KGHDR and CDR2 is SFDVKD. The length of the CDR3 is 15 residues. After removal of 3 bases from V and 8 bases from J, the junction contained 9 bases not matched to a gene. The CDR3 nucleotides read TGTGCCACCAGTGATCCCGGGACAGGCTTGGGTACGCAGTATTTT. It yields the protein CATSDPGTGLGTQYF.

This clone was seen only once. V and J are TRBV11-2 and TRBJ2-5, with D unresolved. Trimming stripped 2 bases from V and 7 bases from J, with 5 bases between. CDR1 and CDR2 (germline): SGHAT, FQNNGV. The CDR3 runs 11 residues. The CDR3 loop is CASSLPGTQYF. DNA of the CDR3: TGTGCCAGCAGCTTACCCGGGACCCAGTACTTC.

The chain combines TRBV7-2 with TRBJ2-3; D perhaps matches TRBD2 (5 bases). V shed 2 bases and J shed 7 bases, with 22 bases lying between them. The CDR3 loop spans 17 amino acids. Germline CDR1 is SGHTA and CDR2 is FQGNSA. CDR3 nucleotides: TGTGCCAGCAGCTTATCTGACGACGGCGGACTCTTGAATACGCAGTATTTT. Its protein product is CASSLSDDGGLLNTQYF.

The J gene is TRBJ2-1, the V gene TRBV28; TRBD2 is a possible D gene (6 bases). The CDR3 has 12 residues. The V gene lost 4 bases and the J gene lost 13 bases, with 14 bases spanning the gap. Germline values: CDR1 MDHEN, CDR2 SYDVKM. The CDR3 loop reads CASSSGDRGQFF. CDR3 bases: TGTGCCAGCAGTTCGGGGGATCGAGGCCAGTTCTTC.

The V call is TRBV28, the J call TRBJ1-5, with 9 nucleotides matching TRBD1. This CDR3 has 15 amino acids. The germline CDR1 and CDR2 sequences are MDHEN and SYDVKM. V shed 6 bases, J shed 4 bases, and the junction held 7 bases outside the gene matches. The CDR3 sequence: CASRGGTGLNQPQHF. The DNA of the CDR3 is TGTGCCAGCAGAGGAGGGACAGGGTTGAATCAGCCCCAGCATTTT.

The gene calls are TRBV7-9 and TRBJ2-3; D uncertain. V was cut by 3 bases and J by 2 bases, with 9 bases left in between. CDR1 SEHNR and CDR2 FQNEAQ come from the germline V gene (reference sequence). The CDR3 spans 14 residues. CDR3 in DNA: TGTGCCAGCAGCTTGATGGCTTCCACAGATACGCAGTATTTT. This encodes CASSLMASTDTQYF. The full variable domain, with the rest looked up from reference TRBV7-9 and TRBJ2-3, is DTGVSQNPRHKITKRGQNVTFRCDPISEHNRLYWYRQTLGQGPEFLTYFQNEAQLEKSRLLSDRFSAERPKGSFSTLEIQRTEQGDSAMYLCASSLMASTDTQYFGPGTRLTVL.

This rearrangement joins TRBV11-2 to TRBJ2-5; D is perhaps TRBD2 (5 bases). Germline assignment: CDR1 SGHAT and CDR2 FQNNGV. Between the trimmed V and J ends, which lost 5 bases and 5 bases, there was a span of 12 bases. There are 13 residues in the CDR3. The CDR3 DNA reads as TGTGCCAGCAGCGTCACGGGAAGTGAGACCCAGTACTTC. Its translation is CASSVTGSETQYF.

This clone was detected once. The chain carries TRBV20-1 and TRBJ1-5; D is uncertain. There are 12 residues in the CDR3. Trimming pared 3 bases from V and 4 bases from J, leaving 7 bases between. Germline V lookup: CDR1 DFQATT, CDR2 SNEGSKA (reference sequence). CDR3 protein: CSASGGNQPQHF. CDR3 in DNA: TGCAGTGCTAGTGGAGGGAATCAGCCCCAGCATTTT.

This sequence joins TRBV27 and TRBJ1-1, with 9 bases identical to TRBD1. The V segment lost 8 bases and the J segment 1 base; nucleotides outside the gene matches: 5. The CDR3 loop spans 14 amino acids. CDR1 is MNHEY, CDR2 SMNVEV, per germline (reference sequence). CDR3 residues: CASAQDRGNTEAFF. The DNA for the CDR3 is TGTGCCAGCGCACAGGACAGGGGGAACACTGAAGCTTTCTTT.

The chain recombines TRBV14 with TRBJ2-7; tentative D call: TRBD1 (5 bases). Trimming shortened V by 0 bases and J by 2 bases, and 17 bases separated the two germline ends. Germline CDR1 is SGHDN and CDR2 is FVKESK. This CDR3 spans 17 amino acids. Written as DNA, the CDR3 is TGTGCCAGCAGCCAAGATCTTAGGGGCCTTACTGCCTACGAGCAGTACTTC. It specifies CASSQDLRGLTAYEQYF.

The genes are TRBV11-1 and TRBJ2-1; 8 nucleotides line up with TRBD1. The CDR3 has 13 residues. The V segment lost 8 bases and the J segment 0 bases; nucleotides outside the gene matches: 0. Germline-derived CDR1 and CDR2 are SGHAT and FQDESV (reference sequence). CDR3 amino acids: CASGQGSYNEQFF. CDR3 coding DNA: TGTGCCAGCGGACAGGGCTCCTACAATGAGCAGTTCTTC.